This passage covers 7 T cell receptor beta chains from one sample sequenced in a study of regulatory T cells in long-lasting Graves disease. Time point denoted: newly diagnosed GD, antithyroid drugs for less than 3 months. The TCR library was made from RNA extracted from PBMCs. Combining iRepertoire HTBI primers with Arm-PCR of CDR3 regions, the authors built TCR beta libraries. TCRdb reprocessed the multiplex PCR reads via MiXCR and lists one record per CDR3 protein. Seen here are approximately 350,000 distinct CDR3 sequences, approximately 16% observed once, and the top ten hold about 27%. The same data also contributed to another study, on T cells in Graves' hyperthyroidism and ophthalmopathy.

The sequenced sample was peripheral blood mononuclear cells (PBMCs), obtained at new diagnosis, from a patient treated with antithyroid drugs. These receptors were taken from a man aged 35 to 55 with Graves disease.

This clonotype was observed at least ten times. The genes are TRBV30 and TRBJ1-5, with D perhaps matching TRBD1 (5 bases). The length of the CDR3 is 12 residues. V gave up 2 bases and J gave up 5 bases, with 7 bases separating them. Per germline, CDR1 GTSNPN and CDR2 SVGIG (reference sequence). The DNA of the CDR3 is TGTGCCTGGAGTCAGGGCCATCAGCCCCAGCATTTT. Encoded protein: CAWSQGHQPQHF.

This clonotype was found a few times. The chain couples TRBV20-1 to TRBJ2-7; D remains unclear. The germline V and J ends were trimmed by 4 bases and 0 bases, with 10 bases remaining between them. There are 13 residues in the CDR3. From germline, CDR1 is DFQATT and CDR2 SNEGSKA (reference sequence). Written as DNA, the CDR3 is TGCAGTGCTATAGGTGCAAACTCCTACGAGCAGTACTTC. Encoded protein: CSAIGANSYEQYF.

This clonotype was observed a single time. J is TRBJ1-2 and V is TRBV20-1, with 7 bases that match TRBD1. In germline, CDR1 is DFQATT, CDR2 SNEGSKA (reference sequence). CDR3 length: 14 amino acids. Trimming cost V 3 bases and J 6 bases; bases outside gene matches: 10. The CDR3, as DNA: TGCAGTGCTAGTAACACCCGACAGGGAAATGGCTACACCTTC. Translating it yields CSASNTRQGNGYTF.

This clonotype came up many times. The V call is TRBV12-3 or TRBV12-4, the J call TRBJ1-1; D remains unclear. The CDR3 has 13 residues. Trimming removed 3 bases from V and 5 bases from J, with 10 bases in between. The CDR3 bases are TGTGCCAGCAGTTTGAACGGTAGGACTGAAGCTTTCTTT. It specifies CASSLNGRTEAFF.

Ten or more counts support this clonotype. This chain's CDR3 is CSVNTPGTDTQYF. CDR3 DNA: TGCAGCGTTAATACCCCGGGCACAGATACGCAGTATTTT. This rearrangement joins TRBV29-1 to TRBJ2-3; no firm D call. CDR1 and CDR2 from the germline V gene are SQVTM and ANQGSEA. The ends were cut back, 5 bases at V and 1 base at J, with 10 bases in the middle. The CDR3 spans 13 residues.

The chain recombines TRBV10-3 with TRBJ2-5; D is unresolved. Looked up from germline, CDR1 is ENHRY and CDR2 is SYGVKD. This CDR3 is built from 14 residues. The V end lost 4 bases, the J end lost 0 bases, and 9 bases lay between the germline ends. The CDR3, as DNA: TGTGCCATCAGTGGGTCCCCGAACCAAGAGACCCAGTACTTC. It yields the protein CAISGSPNQETQYF.

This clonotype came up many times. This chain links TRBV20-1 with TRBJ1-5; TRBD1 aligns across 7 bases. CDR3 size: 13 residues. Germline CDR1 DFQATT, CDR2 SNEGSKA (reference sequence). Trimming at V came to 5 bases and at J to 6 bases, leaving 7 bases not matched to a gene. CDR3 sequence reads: CSAHRQGGQPQHF. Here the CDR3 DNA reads TGCAGTGCTCACAGACAGGGAGGTCAGCCCCAGCATTTT.